This T cell receptor beta chain was retrieved from a study of T cells after yellow fever vaccination. TCRdb itself ran the 5' RACE reads through MiXCR, one entry per CDR3 protein. In the table there are 150,000 or so distinct CDR3 sequences, about 7% of which are singletons. Ten or more counts support this clonotype. Germline trimming cut 0 bases from V and 3 bases from J; bases unmatched to any gene: 5. Per germline, CDR1 SGDLS and CDR2 YYNGEE. The CDR3 has 16 residues. The specimen comprised CD4+ T cells sorted from PBMCs, sampled about 5 days after the first yellow fever vaccination. The J gene is TRBJ2-2, the V gene TRBV9; 7 bases agree with TRBD1. The TCR originated in a young man who received the YFV17D yellow fever vaccine. The chain's CDR3 is CASSVVAGQDTGELFF. DNA of the CDR3: TGTGCCAGCAGCGTAGTGGCCGGACAGGACACCGGGGAGCTGTTTTTT.